The clone carrying this T cell receptor (beta chain) was counted at least ten times. TCRdb redid the calling of the PCR reads with MiXCR, one entry per CDR3 protein. The sample holds about 11,000 distinct CDR3 sequences, about 60% seen once. The sample comes from a study of tumor-infiltrating lymphocytes in oesophageal squamous cell carcinoma. This CDR3 contains 14 residues. Germline lookup yields CDR1 MNHEY and CDR2 SMNVEV (reference sequence). V shed 5 bases and J 3 bases; nucleotides not matched to a gene: 7. The TCR comes from a male donor with esophageal squamous cell carcinoma. The sequencing input was esophageal tumor tissue. The genes are TRBV27 and TRBJ2-7, with TRBD1 matching over 7 bases. CDR3 sequence: CASSPRTGSYEQYF. In DNA, the CDR3 is TGTGCCAGCAGTCCCCGGACAGGCAGCTACGAGCAGTACTTC.